The T cell receptor beta chain described here comes from a study of blood T cell repertoires in COVID-19 (dated by TCRdb to about 2020). At the level of the whole study: Samples covering the acute and convalescent phases of COVID-19 were provided by collaborators in the United States, Italy and Spain. The prospective study material was composed of cDNA or gDNA derived from T cells, B-cell-depleted T cells, or PBMCs. Subjects who had been exposed to COVID-19, were actively infected with it, or had recovered from it provided the deeply sampled blood TCRbeta repertoires that made up the dataset. The repertoires were made available in a free public database intended to serve as a resource for research on the immune response to SARS-CoV-2. Samples were obtained from the ongoing ImmuneRACE study (first 160 participants) and from some 1,200 subjects provided by 6 global collaborators. Nearly every sample came with metadata listing a de-identified subject ID, COVID-19 status, age in years and sex. HLA class I and class II types, where available, came from metadata supplied by the sample provider rather than from assay-based typing. The research as a whole found: How much clinical and demographic metadata was included differed by source and by participant, and the metadata was provided uncurated.

Regarding this clone: Its antigen is unknown. The record has no base qualities; no much larger clone is one base away.

There are 16 amino acids in the CDR3, from cysteine to phenylalanine inclusive. The DNA shown is the 48-base CDR3, in frame from base 1. V and J are truncated by 5 bases and 2 bases respectively, leaving an intervening sequence of 18 bases. CDR1 and CDR2, looked up from the germline V gene, are KGHDR and SFDVKD. TCRbeta CDR3 regions were amplified from genomic DNA by means of the immunoSEQ Assay, a bias-controlled multiplex PCR. Per the source publication's procedure: The number of nucleated cells in each sample was estimated from the amplification of reference gene primers within the assay. To quantify the absolute abundance of each unique TCRbeta CDR3 rearrangement, sequence reads were collapsed and filtered. For each sample, productive Simpson clonality was calculated by taking the square root of Simpson's diversity index across productive rearrangements. TCRdb stores this immuneACCESS table with in-frame sequences only. Part of the clones is absent; in the studies checked, under half of the shortfall reflects unresolved V genes, and no reason is known for the rest. V and J calls and clone size are copied from that table; D and trimming were computed from the DNA. The sample yields about 87,000 clones; approximately 85% were counted once. The top ten clones comprise approximately 2.8% of the sample.

One collaborating source in Seattle enrolled patients while the patients were actively infected and followed the patients over time throughout the course of disease. The collaborating institutions used their own protocols to collect whole blood in K2EDTA tubes. For TCRbeta analysis, collaborators shipped samples as frozen whole blood, isolated PBMCs, or DNA extracted from either of those sample types. The TCR originated in a woman of 80 years or more with COVID-19, enrolled during active disease. In this chain, TRBV24-1 is recombined with TRBJ2-7; the best D guess is TRBD2, with 6 bases matching. The sequenced sample was peripheral blood. The CDR3 region reads CATSGSLEGPPYEQYF. The DNA is as follows: TGTGCCACCAGTGGGTCGCTGGAGGGACCTCCCTACGAGCAGTACTTC.